This T cell receptor (beta chain) was sequenced during a study of CD8 T cells in ankylosing spondylitis. There are a few counts of this clonotype. Antigen unknown. Study conclusions and caveats: Past studies reported some motif variants in reactive arthritis synovial fluid and blood. Disease-linked clones, CD8+, were relatively rare in peripheral blood. Matched ankylosing spondylitis synovial fluid reportedly showed significant enrichment of disease-linked clones. Blood from ankylosing spondylitis patients appeared to carry a characteristic roughly 8-variant TCR beta motif.

In making TCR beta libraries, quantitative 5'-RACE with molecular barcodes was used. TCRdb used MiXCR to reprocess the 5' RACE reads, holding one entry per CDR3 protein. Here the sample spans fewer than 450,000 distinct CDR3 sequences, 15% to 20% being singletons. This clonotype was obtained from a male donor with ankylosing spondylitis. Material: blood, either unsorted or a sorted T cell fraction (not recorded which).

CDR3 nucleotides: TGTGCCAGCAGTGAAGGATTCAGGAACCTGGGGGAGACCCAGTACTTC. As protein: CASSEGFRNLGETQYF. The chain joins TRBV6-1 to TRBJ2-5; D is unclear. Germline CDR1 and CDR2: MNHNS and SASEGT. With 1 base removed from V and 5 bases from J, the gap between germline ends came to 17 bases. CDR3 length: 16 residues.